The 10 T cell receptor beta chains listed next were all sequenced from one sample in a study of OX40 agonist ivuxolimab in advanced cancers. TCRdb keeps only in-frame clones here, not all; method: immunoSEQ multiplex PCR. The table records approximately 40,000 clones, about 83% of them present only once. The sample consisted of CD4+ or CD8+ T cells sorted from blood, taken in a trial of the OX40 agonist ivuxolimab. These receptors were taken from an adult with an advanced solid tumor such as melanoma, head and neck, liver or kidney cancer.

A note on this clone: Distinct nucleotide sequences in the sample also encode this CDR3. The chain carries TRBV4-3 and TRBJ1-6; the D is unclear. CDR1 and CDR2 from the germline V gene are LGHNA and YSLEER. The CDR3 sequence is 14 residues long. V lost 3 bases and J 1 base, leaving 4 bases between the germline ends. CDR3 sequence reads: CASSQGSYNSPLHF. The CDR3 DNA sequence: TGCGCCAGCAGCCAGGGGTCCTATAATTCACCCCTCCACTTT.

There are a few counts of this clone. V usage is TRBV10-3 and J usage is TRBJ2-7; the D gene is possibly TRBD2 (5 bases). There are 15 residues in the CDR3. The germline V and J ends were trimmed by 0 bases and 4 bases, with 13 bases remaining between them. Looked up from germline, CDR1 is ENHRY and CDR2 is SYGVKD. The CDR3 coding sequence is TGTGCCATCAGTGAGTCTGATAGCGTTTTATACGAGCAGTACTTC. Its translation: CAISESDSVLYEQYF.

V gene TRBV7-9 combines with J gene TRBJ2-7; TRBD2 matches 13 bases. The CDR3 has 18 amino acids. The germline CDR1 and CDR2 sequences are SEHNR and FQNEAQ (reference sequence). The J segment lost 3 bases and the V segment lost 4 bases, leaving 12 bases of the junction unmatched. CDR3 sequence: CASSSQTSGRPTIYEQYF. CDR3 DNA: TGTGCCAGCAGCTCGCAGACTAGCGGGAGGCCTACGATCTACGAGCAGTACTTC.

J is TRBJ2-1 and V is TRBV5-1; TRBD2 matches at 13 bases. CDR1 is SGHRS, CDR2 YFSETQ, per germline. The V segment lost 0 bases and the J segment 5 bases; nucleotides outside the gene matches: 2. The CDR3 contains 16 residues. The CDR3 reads CASSLGLAGGNNEQFF. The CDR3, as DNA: TGCGCCAGCAGCTTGGGACTAGCGGGAGGTAACAATGAGCAGTTCTTC.

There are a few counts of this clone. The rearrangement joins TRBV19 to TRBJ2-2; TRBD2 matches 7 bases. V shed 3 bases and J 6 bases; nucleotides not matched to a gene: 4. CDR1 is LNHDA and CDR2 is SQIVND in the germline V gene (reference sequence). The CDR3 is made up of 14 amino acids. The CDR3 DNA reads TGTGCCAGTAGTATGGACGCGGGGGCCGGGGAGCTGTTTTTT. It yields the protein CASSMDAGAGELFF.

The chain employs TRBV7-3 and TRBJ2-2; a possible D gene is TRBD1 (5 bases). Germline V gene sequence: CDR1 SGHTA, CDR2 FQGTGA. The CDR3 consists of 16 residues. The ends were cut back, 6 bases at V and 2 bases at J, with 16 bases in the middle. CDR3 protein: CASSNPDSLNTGELFF. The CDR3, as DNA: TGTGCCAGCAGTAATCCTGACAGCCTTAACACCGGGGAGCTGTTTTTT.

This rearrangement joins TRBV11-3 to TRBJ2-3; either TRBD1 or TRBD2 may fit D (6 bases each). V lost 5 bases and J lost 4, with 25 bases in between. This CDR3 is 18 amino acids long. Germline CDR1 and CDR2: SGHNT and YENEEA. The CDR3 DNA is TGTGCCAGCAGCCTCGGGGGTAGGGGGGCAGGGCGCGCAGATACGCAGTATTTT. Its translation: CASSLGGRGAGRADTQYF.

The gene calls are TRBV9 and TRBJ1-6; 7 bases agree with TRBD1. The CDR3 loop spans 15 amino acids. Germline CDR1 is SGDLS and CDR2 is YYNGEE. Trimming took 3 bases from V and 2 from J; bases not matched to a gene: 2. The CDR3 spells CASSAGTAYNSPLHF. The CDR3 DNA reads TGTGCCAGCAGCGCCGGGACAGCCTATAATTCACCCCTCCACTTT.

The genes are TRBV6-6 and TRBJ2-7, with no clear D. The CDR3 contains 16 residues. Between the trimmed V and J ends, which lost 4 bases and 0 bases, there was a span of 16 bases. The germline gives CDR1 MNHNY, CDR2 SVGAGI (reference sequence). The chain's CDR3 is CASSSPDGILSYEQYF. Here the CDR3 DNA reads TGTGCCAGCAGTTCCCCGGACGGAATTCTCTCCTACGAGCAGTACTTC.

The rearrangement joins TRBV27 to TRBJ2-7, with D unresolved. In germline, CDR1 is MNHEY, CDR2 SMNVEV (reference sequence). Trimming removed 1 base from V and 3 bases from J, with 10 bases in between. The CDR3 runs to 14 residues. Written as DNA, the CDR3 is TGTGCCAGCAGTTTATTAGGGTCGGTCTACGAGCAGTACTTC. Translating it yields CASSLLGSVYEQYF.